These 22 T cell receptor beta chains share one sample of origin, sequenced in a study of blood T cell repertoires in COVID-19. Clones were sequenced by immunoSEQ multiplex PCR, and TCRdb holds only the in-frame ones, with some missing. The table records about 180,000 clones, approximately 89% of them present only once. The specimen sequenced was peripheral blood. The receptors originated from a woman in her twenties or thirties with acute or convalescent COVID-19.

V gene TRBV3-1 (or the pseudogene TRBV3-2) combines with J gene TRBJ2-7, with a possible D match to TRBD1 (5 bases). V gave up 0 bases and J gave up 3 bases, with 6 bases separating them. From germline, CDR1 is LGHDT and CDR2 YNNKEL (reference sequence). CDR3 length equals 13 residues. The CDR3, as DNA: TGTGCCAGCAGCCAAGACAGGGTCTACGAGCAGTACTTC. Translation: CASSQDRVYEQYF.

The CDR3 region is CASSFRGTTSYEQYF. CDR3 nucleotides: TGTGCCAGCAGCTTCCGCGGGACCACCTCCTACGAGCAGTACTTC. The rearrangement joins TRBV5-5 to TRBJ2-7; TRBD2 is a possible D gene (6 bases). The CDR3 runs to 15 residues. Trimming pared 2 bases from V and 0 bases from J, leaving 12 bases between. The germline gives CDR1 SGHKS, CDR2 YYEKEE (reference sequence).

V is TRBV5-1 and J is TRBJ2-3, with D hard to call. CDR1 is SGHRS and CDR2 is YFSETQ in the germline V gene. The CDR3 is 14 amino acids. The ends were cut back, 4 bases at V and 6 bases at J, with 15 bases in the middle. The CDR3 DNA reads TGCGCCAGCAGCCAAGATCAGAACCCTGATACGCAGTATTTT. Residues: CASSQDQNPDTQYF.

The chain combines TRBV6-5 with TRBJ2-3; D gene unclear. CDR3 length: 11 amino acids. Germline loops: CDR1 MNHEY, CDR2 SVGAGI. V dropped 6 bases and J dropped 5 bases, with 6 bases sitting between them. CDR3 sequence: CASSPGDTQYF. In DNA, the CDR3 is TGTGCCAGCAGCCCCGGAGATACGCAGTATTTT.

This chain connects TRBV30 to TRBJ1-3; unclear D gene. This CDR3 has 13 residues. Looked up from germline, CDR1 is GTSNPN and CDR2 is SVGIG (reference sequence). V was cut by 4 bases and J by 9 bases, with 16 bases left in between. The CDR3: CAWIWQSGSTIYF. The CDR3 bases are TGTGCCTGGATATGGCAGTCTGGGAGCACCATATATTTT.

V gene TRBV7-8 combines with J gene TRBJ2-2, with a tentative D call TRBD1 (6 bases). This CDR3 is built from 13 residues. Germline V gives CDR1 SGHVS, CDR2 FQNEAQ. V was clipped by 5 bases and J by 6 bases, with 10 bases between them. The CDR3 DNA sequence: TGTGCCAGCAGCCAAGGACAGTCCGGGGAGCTGTTTTTT. It translates to CASSQGQSGELFF.

The chain links TRBV19 to TRBJ1-6; D not resolved. Germline CDR1 reads LNHDA; CDR2 reads SQIVND (reference sequence). The ends were cut back, 0 bases at V and 8 bases at J, with 5 bases in the middle. This CDR3 comprises 13 residues. CDR3 region: CASSIESDSPLHF. DNA of the CDR3: TGTGCCAGTAGTATAGAAAGCGATTCACCCCTCCACTTT.

The chain is built from TRBV15 and TRBJ2-2; TRBD1 matches 7 bases. The CDR3 consists of 19 residues. CDR1 LNHNV and CDR2 YYDKDF come from the germline V gene (reference sequence). The V gene end was trimmed by 3 bases and the J gene end by 1 base; junction bases not matched to a gene: 14. CDR3 sequence: CATSSTPGQTPKNTGELFF. DNA for the CDR3: TGTGCCACCAGCAGTACCCCGGGACAGACCCCTAAGAACACCGGGGAGCTGTTTTTT. Full variable domain (missing parts from reference TRBV15 and TRBJ2-2): DAMVIQNPRYQVTQFGKPVTLSCSQTLNHNVMYWYQQKSSQAPKLLFHYYDKDFNNEADTPDNFQSRRPNTSFCFLDIRSPGLGDTAMYLCATSSTPGQTPKNTGELFFGEGSRLTVL.

The chain uses TRBV7-9 and TRBJ2-3, with TRBD2 matching over 15 bases. The germline V gene has CDR1 SEHNR and CDR2 FQNEAQ (reference sequence). V shed 11 bases and J 7 bases; nucleotides not matched to a gene: 4. The CDR3 totals 13 residues. The chain's CDR3 is CADGLAGGNTQYF. The CDR3 region has the DNA TGTGCCGACGGACTAGCGGGAGGGAATACGCAGTATTTT.

V is TRBV5-1 and J is TRBJ1-3; 10 nucleotides align to TRBD1. Germline values: CDR1 SGHRS, CDR2 YFSETQ. The CDR3 is 15 amino acids. After removal of 0 bases from V and 8 bases from J, the junction contained 5 bases not matched to a gene. Here the CDR3 DNA reads TGCGCCAGCAGCTTGGCCGGGGACAGGGGACACACCATATATTTT. As protein: CASSLAGDRGHTIYF.

The chain links TRBV7-9 to TRBJ2-7; D is ambiguous. CDR1 is SEHNR and CDR2 is FQNEAQ in the germline V gene (reference sequence). Trimming left V 1 base short and J 5 bases short, with 6 bases between. CDR3 length equals 12 residues. DNA of the CDR3: TGTGCCAGCAGCTTAGAACTGGACGAGCAGTACTTC. It is translated as CASSLELDEQYF.

The genes are TRBV30 and TRBJ1-1; 9 positions agree with TRBD1. This CDR3 is 16 amino acids long. The V gene end was trimmed by 2 bases and the J gene end by 5 bases; junction bases not matched to a gene: 12. In germline, CDR1 is GTSNPN, CDR2 SVGIG (reference sequence). CDR3 amino acids: CAWSLLVGTGRTEAFF. As DNA, the CDR3 is TGTGCCTGGAGTTTGCTTGTAGGGACAGGGCGAACTGAAGCTTTCTTT. Full variable domain (remainder filled in from reference TRBV30 and TRBJ1-1): SQTIHQWPATLVQPVGSPLSLECTVEGTSNPNLYWYRQAAGRGLQLLFYSVGIGQISSEVPQNLSASRPQDRQFILSSKKLLLSDSGFYLCAWSLLVGTGRTEAFFGQGTRLTVV.

The DNA for the CDR3 is TGTGCCAGCAGTTTATACCCGGGACAGGGGAGTGGCTACACCTTC. Translating it yields CASSLYPGQGSGYTF. This chain connects TRBV28 to TRBJ1-2; 10 bases fit TRBD1. The CDR3 loop spans 15 amino acids. The junction had 6 bases not matched to a gene; V was cut back by 1 base and J by 7 bases. Germline V gene lookup returns CDR1 MDHEN and CDR2 SYDVKM.

In its sample, this clone was seen a few times. The V call is TRBV7-9, the J call TRBJ2-2; D may be TRBD2 (5 bases). V was shortened by 2 bases and J by 0 bases, with 10 bases between the two germline ends. Germline lookup yields CDR1 SEHNR and CDR2 FQNEAQ (reference sequence). This CDR3 contains 16 residues. As DNA, the CDR3 is TGTGCCAGCAGCTTAATAAGCGGCCCGAACACCGGGGAGCTGTTTTTT. This sequence encodes CASSLISGPNTGELFF. Together with reference TRBV7-9 and TRBJ2-2, the CDR3 gives the full variable domain: DTGVSQNPRHKITKRGQNVTFRCDPISEHNRLYWYRQTLGQGPEFLTYFQNEAQLEKSRLLSDRFSAERPKGSFSTLEIQRTEQGDSAMYLCASSLISGPNTGELFFGEGSRLTVL.

The chain joins TRBV12-3 or TRBV12-4 to TRBJ1-2; 7 bases agree with TRBD1. V was pared by 6 bases and J by 3 bases, with 4 bases of the junction left unmatched. The CDR3 is 13 amino acids. The CDR3 sequence is CASRTQGDYGYTF. The CDR3 DNA sequence: TGTGCCAGCAGAACTCAGGGGGACTATGGCTACACCTTC.

In this sample, this clone turned up once. The chain uses TRBV7-9 and TRBJ2-1, with 7 bases fitting TRBD1. The germline gives CDR1 SEHNR, CDR2 FQNEAQ (reference sequence). This CDR3 comprises 15 residues. The trim removed 1 base at V and 8 bases at J, leaving 8 bases unmatched. This chain's CDR3 is CASSLGDRVMYEQFF. The CDR3 DNA reads TGTGCCAGCAGCTTAGGAGACAGGGTGATGTATGAGCAGTTCTTC.

The chain links TRBV18 to TRBJ2-6; no clear D gene. CDR3 length: 16 residues. Germline V CDR1 and CDR2: KGHSH, LQKENI. V was trimmed by 2 bases and J by 0 bases, leaving 8 bases between them. The CDR3 DNA reads as TGTGCCAGCTCACCAAGACAAATCTCTGGGGCCAACGTCCTGACTTTC. Its protein product is CASSPRQISGANVLTF.

V gene TRBV15 combines with J gene TRBJ2-7, with a weak D call TRBD2 (6 bases). The CDR3 is 16 amino acids. Trimming left V 0 bases short and J 2 bases short, with 14 bases between. The germline V gene has CDR1 LNHNV and CDR2 YYDKDF (reference sequence). For the CDR3, the DNA is TGTGCCACCAGCAGAGATCGGCCGCCGGGGGCCTACGAGCAGTACTTC. As protein: CATSRDRPPGAYEQYF.

The V and J genes are TRBV9 and TRBJ2-1, with 12 bases aligning to TRBD2. The CDR3 is made up of 19 amino acids. Per the germline V gene, CDR1 is SGDLS and CDR2 is YYNGEE. V shed 5 bases, J shed 6 bases, and the junction held 18 bases outside the gene matches. Here the CDR3 DNA reads TGTGCCAGCAGTCCTATCGGGACTAGCGGGTCTCCCATTACCAATGAGCAGTTCTTC. Translating gives CASSPIGTSGSPITNEQFF.

Regarding this clone: Other DNA sequences in the sample encode the same CDR3. This chain connects TRBV19 to TRBJ2-3; a weak D match, TRBD2 (5 bases). Trimming removed 5 bases at V and 4 bases at J, with 10 bases between. CDR3 length: 13 residues. CDR1 and CDR2 (germline): LNHDA, SQIVND (reference sequence). As DNA, the CDR3 is TGTGCCAGTAGTCTAGCCGGGGCAGATACGCAGTATTTT. Its protein product is CASSLAGADTQYF. Combining the CDR3 with reference TRBV19 and TRBJ2-3 gives the whole variable domain DGGITQSPKYLFRKEGQNVTLSCEQNLNHDAMYWYRQDPGQGLRLIYYSQIVNDFQKGDIAEGYSVSREKKESFPLTVTSAQKNPTAFYLCASSLAGADTQYFGPGTRLTVL.

This clone has more than one count but fewer than ten. The genes are TRBV7-9 and TRBJ2-3; TRBD2 is a possible D gene (6 bases). This CDR3 has 14 residues. Germline CDR1 reads SEHNR; CDR2 reads FQNEAQ (reference sequence). The V end lost 1 base, the J end lost 2 bases, and 7 bases lay between the germline ends. CDR3 amino acids: CASSLGRATDTQYF. DNA of the CDR3: TGTGCCAGCAGCTTAGGGAGGGCCACAGATACGCAGTATTTT.

The chain joins TRBV19 to TRBJ1-6; 7 bases align to TRBD1. CDR1 is LNHDA, CDR2 SQIVND, per germline (reference sequence). This CDR3 spans 14 amino acids. The V gene end was trimmed by 2 bases and the J gene end by 8 bases; junction bases not matched to a gene: 3. The CDR3 DNA reads TGTGCCAGTAGTATACGGGGACAGTATTCACCCCTCCACTTT. Translating gives CASSIRGQYSPLHF.